A selection of T cell receptor beta chains follows, all from one sample in a study of OX40 agonist ivuxolimab in advanced cancers. Some clones are missing from TCRdb's copy, which holds only in-frame ones; the method was immunoSEQ multiplex PCR. In the table there are approximately 100,000 clones, about 85% of which are singletons. Sequencing was performed on CD4+ or CD8+ T cells sorted from blood, taken in a trial of the OX40 agonist ivuxolimab. These receptors came from an adult with an advanced solid tumor such as melanoma, head and neck, liver or kidney cancer. The CDR3 runs from the conserved cysteine through the conserved F or W. D genes are given only for firm matches. Clone size appears in some rows only: once, few, many, or a class for an expanded clone.

CDR3,DNA,length,V,J,size,D
CASSPPGTPLTDTQYF,TGTGCCAGCAGCCCCCCCGGGACACCCCTCACAGATACGCAGTATTTT,16,TRBV7-9,TRBJ2-3,few,-
CASSSGANVLTF,TGTGCCAGCAGCTCTGGGGCCAACGTCCTGACTTTC,12,TRBV28,TRBJ2-6,-,-
CANTQDDTQYF,TGTGCCAACACCCAAGATGATACGCAGTATTTT,11,TRBV19,TRBJ2-3,-,-
CASSFTRGDTEAFF,TGTGCCAGCAGCTTCACCAGGGGAGACACTGAAGCTTTCTTT,14,TRBV5-5,TRBJ1-1,-,-
CASSIWGPHADTQYF,TGTGCCAGTAGTATATGGGGACCTCATGCAGATACGCAGTATTTT,15,TRBV19,TRBJ2-3,-,-
CAPYRGTSYEQYF,TGTGCCCCCTACAGGGGCACCTCCTACGAGCAGTACTTC,13,TRBV10-3,TRBJ2-7,-,TRBD1
CASSLWWTQETQYF,TGTGCCAGCAGCTTATGGTGGACCCAAGAGACCCAGTACTTC,14,TRBV7-2,TRBJ2-5,-,-
CASSFRDPQETQYF,TGCGCCAGCAGCTTCCGGGACCCTCAAGAGACCCAGTACTTC,14,TRBV5-1,TRBJ2-5,-,-
CAISESTSMAEAFF,TGTGCCATCAGTGAGTCGACTTCCATGGCTGAAGCTTTCTTT,14,TRBV10-3,TRBJ1-1,-,-
CASSLSKVSREKLFF,TGTGCCAGCAGTTTATCGAAGGTCTCCAGGGAAAAACTGTTTTTT,15,TRBV27,TRBJ1-4,-,-
CASSSGTGGADNTDTQYF,TGTGCCAGTAGTTCCGGGACAGGGGGCGCGGATAACACAGATACGCAGTATTTT,18,TRBV19,TRBJ2-3,-,TRBD1
CASGFHKGTVHLMNTEAFF,TGTGCTAGTGGTTTCCATAAGGGGACAGTCCATTTAATGAACACTGAAGCTTTCTTT,19,TRBV12-5,TRBJ1-1,-,TRBD1
CASSPRAPDGRLNPSNQPQHF,TGTGCCAGCTCACCACGAGCCCCCGATGGGCGGTTAAACCCCAGCAATCAGCCCCAGCATTTT,21,TRBV18,TRBJ1-5,-,-
CASSQERAATDTQYF,TGCGCCAGCAGCCAAGAACGAGCGGCCACAGATACGCAGTATTTT,15,TRBV4-3,TRBJ2-3,-,-